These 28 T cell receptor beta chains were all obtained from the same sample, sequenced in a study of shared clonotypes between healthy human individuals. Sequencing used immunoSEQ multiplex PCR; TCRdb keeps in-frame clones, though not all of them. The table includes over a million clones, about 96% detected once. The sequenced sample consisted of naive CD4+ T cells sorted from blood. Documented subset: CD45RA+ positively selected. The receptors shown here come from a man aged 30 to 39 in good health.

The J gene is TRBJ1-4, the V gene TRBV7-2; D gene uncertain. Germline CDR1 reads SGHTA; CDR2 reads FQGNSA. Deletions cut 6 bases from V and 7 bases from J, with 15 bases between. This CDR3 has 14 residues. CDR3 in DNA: TGTGCCAGCAGTAAAGCTCTCGGAGGTGAAAAACTGTTTTTT. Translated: CASSKALGGEKLFF.

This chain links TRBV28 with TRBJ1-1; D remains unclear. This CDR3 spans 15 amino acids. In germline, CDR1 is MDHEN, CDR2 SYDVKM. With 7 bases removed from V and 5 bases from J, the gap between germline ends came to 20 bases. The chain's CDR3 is CASKPRATAMTEAFF. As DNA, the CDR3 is TGTGCCAGCAAACCGAGGGCCACGGCGATGACTGAAGCTTTCTTT.

CDR3 in DNA: TGTGCCAGCAGCCAACTCGCGGTGTTCACAGATACGCAGTATTTT. Amino acid sequence: CASSQLAVFTDTQYF. The V call is TRBV14, the J call TRBJ2-3; no reliable D call. This CDR3 region has 15 residues. V was cut by 2 bases and J by 2 bases, with 11 bases left in between. Germline lookup yields CDR1 SGHDN and CDR2 FVKESK.

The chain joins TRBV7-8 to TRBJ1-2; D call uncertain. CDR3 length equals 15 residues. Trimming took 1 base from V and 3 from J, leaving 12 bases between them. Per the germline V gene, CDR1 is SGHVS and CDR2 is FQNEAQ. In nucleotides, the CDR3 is TGTGCCAGCAGCTTAGAGGGTGGGGAGTACTATGGCTACACCTTC. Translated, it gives CASSLEGGEYYGYTF.

The CDR3 nucleotides read TGTGCCAGCAGCTTGGGGGGGCGAGGAGAGACCCAGTACTTC. Its protein is CASSLGGRGETQYF. The rearrangement links TRBV5-4 to TRBJ2-5, with TRBD1 as a possible D gene (6 bases). Trimming removed 0 bases at V and 4 bases at J, with 10 bases between. This CDR3 region has 14 residues. Germline CDR1 is SGHNT and CDR2 is YYREEE (reference sequence).

The CDR3 DNA reads TGTGCCAGCAGCTTGGTGACTAGCTTTTTCACGGGAGCTTTCTTT. Translating gives CASSLVTSFFTGAFF. The chain recombines TRBV5-6 with TRBJ1-1, with D hard to call. The germline gives CDR1 SGHDT, CDR2 YYEEEE. Trimming left V 0 bases short and J 10 bases short, with 19 bases between. The CDR3 is made up of 15 amino acids.

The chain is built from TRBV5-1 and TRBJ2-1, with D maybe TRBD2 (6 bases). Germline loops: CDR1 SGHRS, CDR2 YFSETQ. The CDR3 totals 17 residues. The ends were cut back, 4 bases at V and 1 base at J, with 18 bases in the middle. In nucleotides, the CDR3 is TGCGCCAGCAGCCAGTCGGGAGCGGGCCAGTCCTACAATGAGCAGTTCTTC. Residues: CASSQSGAGQSYNEQFF. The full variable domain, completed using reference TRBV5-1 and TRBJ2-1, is KAGVTQTPRYLIKTRGQQVTLSCSPISGHRSVSWYQQTPGQGLQFLFEYFSETQRNKGNFPGRFSGRQFSNSRSEMNVSTLELGDSALYLCASSQSGAGQSYNEQFFGPGTRLTVL.

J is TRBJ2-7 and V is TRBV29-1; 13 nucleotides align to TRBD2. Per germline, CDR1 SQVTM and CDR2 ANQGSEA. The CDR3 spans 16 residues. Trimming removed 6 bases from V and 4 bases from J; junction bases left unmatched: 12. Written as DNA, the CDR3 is TGCAGCGTGCACACTAGCGGGAGGGCCCTGAGGTACGAGCAGTACTTC. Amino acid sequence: CSVHTSGRALRYEQYF.

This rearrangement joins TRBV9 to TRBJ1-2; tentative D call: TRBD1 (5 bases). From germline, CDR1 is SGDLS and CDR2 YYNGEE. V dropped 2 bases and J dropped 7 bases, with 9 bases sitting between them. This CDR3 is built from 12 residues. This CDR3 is CASSVGGSGYTF. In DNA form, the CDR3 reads TGTGCCAGCAGCGTGGGGGGAAGTGGCTACACCTTC.

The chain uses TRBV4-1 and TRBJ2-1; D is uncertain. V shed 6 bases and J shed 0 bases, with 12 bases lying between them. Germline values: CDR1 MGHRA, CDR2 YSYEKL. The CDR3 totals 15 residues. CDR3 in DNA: TGCGCCAGCAGTCCTCCTGGAAGCTCCTACAATGAGCAGTTCTTC. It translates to CASSPPGSSYNEQFF.

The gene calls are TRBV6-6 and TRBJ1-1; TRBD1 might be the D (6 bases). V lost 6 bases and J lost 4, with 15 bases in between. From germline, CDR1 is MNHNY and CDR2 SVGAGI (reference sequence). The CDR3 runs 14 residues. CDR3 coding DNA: TGTGCCAGCAGCTCACAGGGAAGTGGCACTGAAGCTTTCTTT. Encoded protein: CASSSQGSGTEAFF.

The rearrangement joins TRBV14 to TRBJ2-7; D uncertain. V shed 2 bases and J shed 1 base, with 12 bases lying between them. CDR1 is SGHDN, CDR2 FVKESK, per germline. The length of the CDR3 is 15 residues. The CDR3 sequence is CASSQFSAGSYEQYF. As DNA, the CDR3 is TGTGCCAGCAGCCAATTCTCGGCCGGTTCCTACGAGCAGTACTTC.

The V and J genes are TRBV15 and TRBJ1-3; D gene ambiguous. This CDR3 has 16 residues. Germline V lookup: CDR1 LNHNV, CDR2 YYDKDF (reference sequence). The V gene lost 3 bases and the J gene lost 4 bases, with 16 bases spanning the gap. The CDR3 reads CATSRTPSRGGNTIYF. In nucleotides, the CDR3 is TGTGCCACCAGCAGGACCCCCAGCCGTGGCGGAAACACCATATATTTT.

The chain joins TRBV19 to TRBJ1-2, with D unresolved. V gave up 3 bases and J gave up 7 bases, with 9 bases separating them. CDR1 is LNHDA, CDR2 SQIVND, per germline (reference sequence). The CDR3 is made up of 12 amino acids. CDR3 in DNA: TGTGCCAGTAGTATCGGCGGGATTGGCTACACCTTC. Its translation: CASSIGGIGYTF.

The CDR3 spells CASCIRWVETQYF. The CDR3 bases are TGTGCCAGTTGCATACGCTGGGTAGAGACCCAGTACTTC. The chain uses TRBV2 and TRBJ2-5; D is unresolved. The CDR3 contains 13 residues. The V gene lost 9 bases and the J gene lost 4 bases, with 15 bases spanning the gap. Germline V gene data show CDR1 as SNHLY and CDR2 as FYNNEI.

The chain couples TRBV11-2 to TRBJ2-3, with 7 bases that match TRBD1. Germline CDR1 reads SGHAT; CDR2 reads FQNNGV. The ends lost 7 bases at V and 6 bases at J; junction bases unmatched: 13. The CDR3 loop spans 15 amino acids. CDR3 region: CASTIPPDRPDTQYF. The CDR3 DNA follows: TGTGCCAGCACCATACCCCCGGACAGGCCCGATACGCAGTATTTT.

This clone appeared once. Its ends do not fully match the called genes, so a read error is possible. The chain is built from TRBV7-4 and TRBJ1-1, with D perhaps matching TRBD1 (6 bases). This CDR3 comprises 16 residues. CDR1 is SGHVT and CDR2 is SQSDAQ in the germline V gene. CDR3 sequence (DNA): TGTGCCGGCAGCTTGGGGCAACAGGGTATGGAGGCTGAAGCTTTCTTT. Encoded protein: CAGSLGQQGMEAEAFF.

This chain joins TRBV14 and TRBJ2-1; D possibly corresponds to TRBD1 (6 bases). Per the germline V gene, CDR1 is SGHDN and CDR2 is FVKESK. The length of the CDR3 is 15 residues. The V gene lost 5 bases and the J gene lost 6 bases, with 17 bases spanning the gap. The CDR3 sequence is CASSSLGGLSNEQFF. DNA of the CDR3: TGTGCCAGCAGCTCATTAGGGGGTTTATCCAATGAGCAGTTCTTC.

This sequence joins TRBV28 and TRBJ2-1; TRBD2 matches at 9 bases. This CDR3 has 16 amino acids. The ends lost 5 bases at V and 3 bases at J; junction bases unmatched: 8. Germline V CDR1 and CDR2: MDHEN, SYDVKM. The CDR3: CASSILSGSVYNEQFF. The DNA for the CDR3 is TGTGCCAGCAGTATACTTAGCGGGAGCGTCTACAATGAGCAGTTCTTC.

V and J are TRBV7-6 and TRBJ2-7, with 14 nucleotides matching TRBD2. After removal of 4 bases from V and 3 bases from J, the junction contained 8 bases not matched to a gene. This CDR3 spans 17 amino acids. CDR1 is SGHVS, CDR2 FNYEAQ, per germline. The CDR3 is CASSSQSGTSGSYEQYF. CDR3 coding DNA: TGTGCCAGCAGCTCTCAATCCGGGACTAGCGGGAGCTACGAGCAGTACTTC.

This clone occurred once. Here the CDR3 reads CASSLGTSGSLNTQYF. The CDR3 DNA reads TGCGCCAGCAGCTTGGGGACTAGCGGGAGCTTGAATACGCAGTATTTT. This sequence joins TRBV5-1 and TRBJ2-3; 13 nucleotides match TRBD2. V was clipped by 0 bases and J by 7 bases; unmatched bases: 5. This CDR3 has 16 amino acids. Germline CDR1 is SGHRS and CDR2 is YFSETQ. The variable domain in full, with the rest retrieved from reference TRBV5-1 and TRBJ2-3, is KAGVTQTPRYLIKTRGQQVTLSCSPISGHRSVSWYQQTPGQGLQFLFEYFSETQRNKGNFPGRFSGRQFSNSRSEMNVSTLELGDSALYLCASSLGTSGSLNTQYFGPGTRLTVL.

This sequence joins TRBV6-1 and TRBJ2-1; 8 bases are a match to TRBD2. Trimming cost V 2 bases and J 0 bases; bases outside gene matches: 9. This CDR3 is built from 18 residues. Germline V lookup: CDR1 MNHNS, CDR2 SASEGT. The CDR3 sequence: CASSEQGLAGSSYNEQFF. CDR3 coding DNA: TGTGCCAGCAGTGAACAAGGGCTAGCGGGCAGCTCCTACAATGAGCAGTTCTTC.

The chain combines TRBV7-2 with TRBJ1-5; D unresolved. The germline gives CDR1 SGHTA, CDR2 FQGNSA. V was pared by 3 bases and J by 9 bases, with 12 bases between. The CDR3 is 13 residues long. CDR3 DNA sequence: TGTGCCAGCAGCTTCGGTCGAACCTGGCCCCAGCATTTT. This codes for CASSFGRTWPQHF.

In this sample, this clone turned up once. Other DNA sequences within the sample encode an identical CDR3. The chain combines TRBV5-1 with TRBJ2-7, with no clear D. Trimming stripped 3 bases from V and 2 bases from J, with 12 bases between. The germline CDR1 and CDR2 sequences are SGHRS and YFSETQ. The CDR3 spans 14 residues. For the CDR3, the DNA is TGCGCCAGCAGCTCCCTCGGGCAGGCCTACGAGCAGTACTTC. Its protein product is CASSSLGQAYEQYF.

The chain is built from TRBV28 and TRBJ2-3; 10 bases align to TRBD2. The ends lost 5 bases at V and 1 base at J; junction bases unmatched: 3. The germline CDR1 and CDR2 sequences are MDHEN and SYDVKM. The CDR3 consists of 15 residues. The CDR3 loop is CASSRTSGRTDTQYF. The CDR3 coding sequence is TGTGCCAGCAGTCGGACTAGCGGTCGCACAGATACGCAGTATTTT.

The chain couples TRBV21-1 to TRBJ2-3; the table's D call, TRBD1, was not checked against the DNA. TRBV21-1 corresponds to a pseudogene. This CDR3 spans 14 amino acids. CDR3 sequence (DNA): TGTGCCAGCACCCTAGGGGGTCGCACAGATACGCAGTATTTT. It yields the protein CASTLGGRTDTQYF.

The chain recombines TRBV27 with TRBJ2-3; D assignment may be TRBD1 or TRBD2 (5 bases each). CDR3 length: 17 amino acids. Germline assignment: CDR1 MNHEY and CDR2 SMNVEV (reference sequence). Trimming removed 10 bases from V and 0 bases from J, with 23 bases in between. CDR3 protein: CAISPGRRVSSTDTQYF. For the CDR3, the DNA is TGTGCCATTTCTCCGGGACGCCGCGTGTCTAGCACAGATACGCAGTATTTT.

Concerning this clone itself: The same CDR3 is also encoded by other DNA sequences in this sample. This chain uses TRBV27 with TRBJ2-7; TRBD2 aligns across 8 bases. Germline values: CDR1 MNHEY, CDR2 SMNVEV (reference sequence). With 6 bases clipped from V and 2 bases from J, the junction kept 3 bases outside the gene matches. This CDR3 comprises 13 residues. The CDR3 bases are TGTGCCAGCAGACTAGCGGCTACCTACGAGCAGTACTTC. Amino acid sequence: CASRLAATYEQYF.